These T cell receptor beta chains were read from a single sample in a study of T cells after yellow fever vaccination. TCRdb ran MiXCR on the 5' RACE reads and lists one entry per CDR3 protein. The table includes some 340,000 distinct CDR3 sequences, roughly 4% detected once. Sequenced here: PBMCs, sampled 5 days after the yellow fever booster vaccination. These receptors were obtained from a man aged 18 to 30 who received the YFV17D yellow fever vaccine. Both conserved end residues are part of each CDR3. Fields, in order: D gene, V gene, J gene, clone size, CDR3 protein, CDR3 DNA. A D gene is named only where the DNA matches it firmly. Expanded clones are given a class, and other clones once, few, many or no size at all.

-	TRBV10-3	TRBJ2-3	-	CAISDGWGTDTQYF	TGTGCCATCAGTGATGGGTGGGGGACAGATACGCAGTATTTT
TRBD1	TRBV2	TRBJ1-6	-	CASNQGRGGRNSPLHF	TGTGCCAGCAACCAAGGGAGAGGGGGCAGGAATTCACCCCTCCACTTT
-	TRBV7-6	TRBJ1-1	many	CASSSQGLAEAFF	TGTGCCAGCAGCTCGCAGGGTCTAGCTGAAGCTTTCTTT
-	TRBV2	TRBJ2-3	few	CASSEDSSTDTQYF	TGTGCCAGCAGTGAGGACAGTAGCACAGATACGCAGTATTTT
TRBD1	TRBV3-1	TRBJ2-2	few	CASSPGRTGGPGELFF	TGTGCCAGCAGCCCGGGCCGGACAGGGGGCCCCGGGGAGCTGTTTTTT
TRBD1	TRBV12-3/TRBV12-4	TRBJ2-5	few	CASSLRGQQETQYF	TGTGCCAGCAGCCTAAGGGGACAGCAAGAGACCCAGTACTTC
-	TRBV7-9	TRBJ2-5	many	CASRKTGPQETQYF	TGTGCCAGCAGAAAGACAGGACCCCAAGAGACCCAGTACTTC
TRBD1	TRBV5-1	TRBJ1-1	many	CASSLDPQGALNTEAFF	TGCGCCAGCAGCTTAGACCCACAGGGGGCCCTGAACACTGAAGCTTTCTTT
TRBD2	TRBV12-3/TRBV12-4	TRBJ2-5	many	CASSPGGYQETQYF	TGTGCCAGCAGCCCGGGGGGGTACCAAGAGACCCAGTACTTC
-	TRBV18	TRBJ2-1	-	CASSPATVDNEQFF	TGTGCCAGCTCACCAGCGACAGTAGACAATGAGCAGTTCTTC
-	TRBV7-9	TRBJ2-1	few	CASSPDEQFF	TGTGCCAGCAGCCCTGATGAGCAGTTCTTC